The present TCR beta chain was sequenced within a study of blood T cells in healthy people across ages. Broader study findings: Strong correlation linked observed beta diversity and percent naive T cells. Considered underestimates were the diversity estimates obtained from one million T cells.

V was cut by 4 bases and J by 1 base, with 13 bases left in between. The germline V gene has CDR1 SGHRS and CDR2 YFSETQ. This CDR3 is 15 amino acids long. The second PCR ran roughly 7 to 11 cycles with a sample-barcoded 5' primer and J-beta primers. Each cDNA molecule was tagged by a template-switch adaptor with 12 random nucleotides. The study obtained at least 3 million CDR3-containing paired-end reads from every sample. MiXCR, run by TCRdb on the 5' RACE reads, gives a single entry per CDR3 protein. The table lists about a million distinct CDR3 sequences, 35% to 40% of them singletons. This clonotype was detected a few times. Antigen specificity is unknown.

This TCR came from a young man in good health. This chain uses TRBV5-1 with TRBJ2-3; D call uncertain. What was sequenced was blood. CDR3 loop: CASSPRTDGTDTQYF. The CDR3 region has the DNA TGCGCCAGCAGCCCACGGACGGACGGCACAGATACGCAGTATTTT.